Listed below are T cell receptor beta chains from one sample, sequenced in a study of tumor and adjacent non-tumor tissue in lung cancer. TCRdb re-called the multiplex PCR reads through MiXCR, storing one row per CDR3 protein. Found here are about 76,000 distinct CDR3 sequences, around 70% of them singletons; the top ten hold roughly 12%. The sequenced sample was lung tumor tissue. The receptors derive from a woman between 70 and 85 years old with non-small cell lung cancer. Both conserved end residues are part of each CDR3. The D gene is left open where the match is weak. Clone size is given for some rows only: seen once, a few or many times, or a class if the clone is expanded.

j_call clone_size v_call d_call cdr3_nt cdr3_aa
TRBJ2-7 . TRBV7-8 . TGTACCAGCAGCTTAATGACAGACCCTTCCTACGAGCAGTACTTC CTSSLMTDPSYEQYF
TRBJ2-2 . TRBV10-3 TRBD2 TGTGCCATCAGAGAGTTAGCGGGAGCAGCCGGGGAGCTGTTTTTT CAIRELAGAAGELFF
TRBJ2-3 many TRBV5-1 TRBD2 TGCGCCAGCAAGCCGGGAGGCCACACAGATACGCAGTATTTT CASKPGGHTDTQYF
TRBJ2-1 . TRBV30 . TGTGCCTGGATACGTGACCCAGCCTATAGTGAGCAGTTCTTC CAWIRDPAYSEQFF
TRBJ1-1 many TRBV29-1 . TGCAGCGTTGAAGATCCCCTGAACAGGTACACTGAAGCTTTCTTT CSVEDPLNRYTEAFF
TRBJ1-5 many TRBV28 . TGTGCCAGCAGAGCAGGGACAAAGGGCGATCAGCCCCAGCATTTT CASRAGTKGDQPQHF
TRBJ2-7 . TRBV5-1 . TGCGCCAGCAGCCCCTCAGGGGCTAGCGGTTCCTACGAGCAGTACTTC CASSPSGASGSYEQYF
TRBJ2-1 . TRBV20-1 . TGCAGTGCTAGAGATGGGTCTGGAATTTACAATGAGCAGTTCTTC CSARDGSGIYNEQFF
TRBJ1-2 once TRBV6-1 . TGTGCCAGCAGTGTGTACAGGGACTATCGGGGCTACACCTTC CASSVYRDYRGYTF
TRBJ2-3 many TRBV28 TRBD2 TGTGCCAGTAATAGGGCTAGCGGGGGCACAGATACGCAGTATTTT CASNRASGGTDTQYF
TRBJ2-2 . TRBV4-2 . TGTGTCAGCAGCCAAGACCCATCGGTACAAGGCGGGGAGCTGTTTTTT CVSSQDPSVQGGELFF
TRBJ2-6 once TRBV10-2 . TGCGCAAGCAGGGAGCAGGGAGGCCGCTCTGGGACCAACGTCCTGACTTTC CASREQGGRSGTNVLTF
TRBJ2-7 many TRBV14 . TGTGCCAGCAGCCAAGCAGACACAGCCTACGAGCAGTACTTC CASSQADTAYEQYF
TRBJ2-7 . TRBV4-1 TRBD2 TGCGCCAACAGCCAGGGGGGACTAGCGGGAGCTCATCCCTACGAGCAGTACTTC CANSQGGLAGAHPYEQYF
TRBJ2-2 . TRBV10-1 . TGTGCCAGCAGTGAGGTGGGGCGTCTGAACATCGGGGAGCTGTTTTTT CASSEVGRLNIGELFF
TRBJ2-7 . TRBV6-5 . TGTGCCAACAGTTACTTTAGTGGTTACGAGCAGTACTTC CANSYFSGYEQYF
TRBJ2-3 . TRBV5-5 . TGTGCCAGCAGCTTGTATTCTCGCGGATCTGACACAGATACGCAGTATTTT CASSLYSRGSDTDTQYF
TRBJ1-5 few TRBV6-5 TRBD1 TGTGCCAGCCGTTACATAGGGCGAGAGGACAGGGTTGGATCAGCCCAGCATTTT CASRYIGREDRVGSAQHF
TRBJ2-7 few TRBV7-6 . TGTGCCAGCAGCCCGGACGGGCACGAGCAGTACTTC CASSPDGHEQYF
TRBJ2-7 many TRBV20-1 . TGCAGTGCACACCGCATAGAGGTTGGGGACGAGCAGTACTTC CSAHRIEVGDEQYF
TRBJ1-3 few TRBV30 . TGTTCCTGGAGCAGGGCTGGAAACACCATATATTTT CSWSRAGNTIYF
TRBJ1-6 many TRBV28 . TGTGCCAGCAGTTCCCCGTCGGGATCCTATAATTCACCCCTCCACTTT CASSSPSGSYNSPLHF
TRBJ2-6 . TRBV29-1 . TGCAGCGGAGAGGGCCTTTCCCCTTCTGGGGCCAACGTCCTGACTTTC CSGEGLSPSGANVLTF
TRBJ2-7 . TRBV6-6 TRBD2 TGTACTAGCAGTTACCCAGCGGGAGTCTCCTACGAGCAGTACTTC CTSSYPAGVSYEQYF
TRBJ2-1 . TRBV12-3/TRBV12-4 . TGTGCCAGCAGAATCCAAGGACCTCGGGGTGGGCTGTTCTTC CASRIQGPRGGLFF
TRBJ2-7 . TRBV7-3 . TGTGCCAGCAGCCTTAACCCCCGGGGCGAGCAGTACTTC CASSLNPRGEQYF
TRBJ1-1 many TRBV6-5 . TGTGCCAGCAGTTCGGGACACAAAAACACTGAAGCTTTCTTT CASSSGHKNTEAFF
TRBJ1-1 many TRBV7-9 . TGTGCCAGCAGTAAACCTAGACCGAACACTGAAGCTTTCTTT CASSKPRPNTEAFF
TRBJ2-2 . TRBV4-1 . TGCGCCAGGAGCCCCCGAGGAGTGATGAACACCGGGGAGCTGTTTTTT CARSPRGVMNTGELFF